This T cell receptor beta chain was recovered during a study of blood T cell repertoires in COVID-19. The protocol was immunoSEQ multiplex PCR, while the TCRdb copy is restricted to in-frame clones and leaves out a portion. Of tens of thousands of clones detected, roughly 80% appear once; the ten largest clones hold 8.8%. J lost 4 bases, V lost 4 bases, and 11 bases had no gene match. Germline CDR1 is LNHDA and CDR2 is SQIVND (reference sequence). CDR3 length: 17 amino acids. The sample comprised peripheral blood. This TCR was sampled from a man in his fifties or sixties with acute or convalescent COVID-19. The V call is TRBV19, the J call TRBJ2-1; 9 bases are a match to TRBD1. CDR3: CASSRGQGDRVYNEQFF. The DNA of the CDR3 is TGTGCCAGTAGTAGAGGGCAGGGGGACAGGGTATACAATGAGCAGTTCTTC.